This passage covers 13 T cell receptor beta chains from one sample sequenced in a study of identical twins. Each CDR3 protein gets one entry after TCRdb re-called the 5' RACE reads with MiXCR. The sample yields around 1.7 million distinct CDR3 sequences, less than 35% seen once. Sequenced: cord blood. Receptor source: a newborn girl in good health.

This chain links TRBV6-1 with TRBJ1-1; a possible D gene is TRBD1 (6 bases). This CDR3 is built from 14 residues. Germline-derived CDR1 and CDR2 are MNHNS and SASEGT. V lost 4 bases and J lost 4, with 13 bases in between. The CDR3 is CASSGPGGLTEAFF. The CDR3 DNA follows: TGTGCCAGCAGTGGACCGGGGGGCCTCACTGAAGCTTTCTTT.

V gene TRBV19 combines with J gene TRBJ1-4; 9 positions agree with TRBD1. J lost 6 bases, V lost 11 bases, and 7 bases had no gene match. The CDR3 is made up of 13 amino acids. Germline CDR1 is LNHDA and CDR2 is SQIVND (reference sequence). CDR3: CASKTGGHEKLFF. DNA for the CDR3: TGTGCCTCGAAAACAGGGGGCCATGAAAAACTGTTTTTT. Drawing the rest from reference TRBV19 and TRBJ1-4, the complete variable domain is DGGITQSPKYLFRKEGQNVTLSCEQNLNHDAMYWYRQDPGQGLRLIYYSQIVNDFQKGDIAEGYSVSREKKESFPLTVTSAQKNPTAFYLCASKTGGHEKLFFGSGTQLSVL.

Points on this clonotype: Sequence at one end of the junction differs from germline and may be a read error. CDR3 bases: TGTGCCAGCGGCGTAGTAGCTAGCTCAGGAGGCGAGCAGTACTTC. Its protein is CASGVVASSGGEQYF. The gene calls are TRBV9 and TRBJ2-4; D possibly corresponds to TRBD2 (5 bases). The better agreement between TRBJ2-7 and the DNA end casts doubt on the J call. Germline V gives CDR1 SGDLS, CDR2 YYNGEE. The CDR3 extends over 15 amino acids.

This clonotype was observed a few times. The CDR3 loop reads CASSLGRIGDNEQFF. CDR3 sequence (DNA): TGTGCCAGCAGCTTAGGTCGGATAGGCGACAATGAGCAGTTCTTC. This chain connects TRBV7-8 to TRBJ2-1; D remains unclear. Deletions cut 1 base from V and 5 bases from J, with 12 bases between. CDR1 is SGHVS and CDR2 is FQNEAQ in the germline V gene. This CDR3 comprises 15 residues.

The chain recombines TRBV14 with TRBJ2-5, with 9 positions matching TRBD2. V dropped 0 bases and J dropped 1; count of bases not matched to a gene: 6. Germline V gene sequence: CDR1 SGHDN, CDR2 FVKESK. CDR3 length equals 17 residues. The CDR3 sequence: CASSQDVTSGPQETQYF. For the CDR3, the DNA is TGTGCCAGCAGCCAAGATGTCACTAGCGGGCCCCAAGAGACCCAGTACTTC.

The rearrangement uses TRBV28 and TRBJ1-4; D might be TRBD1 (5 bases). The CDR3 has 14 amino acids. V shed 3 bases and J shed 6 bases, with 11 bases lying between them. Germline V lookup: CDR1 MDHEN, CDR2 SYDVKM. The CDR3: CASSFGGEDEKLFF. The CDR3 DNA reads as TGTGCCAGCAGTTTTGGAGGGGAAGATGAAAAACTGTTTTTT.

The J gene is TRBJ2-7, the V gene TRBV20-1, with D perhaps matching TRBD1 (5 bases). V was cut by 5 bases and J by 5 bases, with 19 bases left in between. The CDR3 extends over 14 amino acids. Germline values: CDR1 DFQATT, CDR2 SNEGSKA (reference sequence). CDR3 region: CSAAHPTVSHEQYF. The CDR3 coding sequence is TGCAGTGCTGCCCACCCGACAGTATCCCACGAGCAGTACTTC.

This chain links TRBV12-3 or TRBV12-4 with TRBJ2-1; 8 bases map to TRBD2. The CDR3 length is 16 residues. Germline trimming cut 5 bases from V and 7 bases from J; bases unmatched to any gene: 13. The chain's CDR3 is CASSHHPGLDTNEQFF. CDR3 coding DNA: TGTGCCAGCAGTCACCACCCGGGACTAGATACAAATGAGCAGTTCTTC.

Only a few counts were recorded for this clonotype. The chain employs TRBV24-1 and TRBJ2-2, with D possibly matching TRBD2 (6 bases). This CDR3 region has 16 residues. CDR1 and CDR2 (germline): KGHDR, SFDVKD. Trimming shortened V by 3 bases and J by 3 bases, and 13 bases separated the two germline ends. CDR3 DNA sequence: TGTGCCACCAGTGATCCGCGGAGGGGAGACACCGGGGAGCTGTTTTTT. This sequence encodes CATSDPRRGDTGELFF.

In nucleotides, the CDR3 is TGTGCCTGGAGTACTAGTGGTACGCAGTATTTT. It encodes CAWSTSGTQYF. This chain uses TRBV30 with TRBJ2-3; D is perhaps TRBD2 (5 bases). V was cut by 2 bases and J by 8 bases, with 8 bases left in between. This CDR3 has 11 amino acids. The germline gives CDR1 GTSNPN, CDR2 SVGIG (reference sequence).

This clonotype was counted many times. The J gene is TRBJ1-5, the V gene TRBV29-1, with TRBD1 matching over 8 bases. J gave up 0 bases and V 4 bases, and 5 bases lay outside the gene matches. Germline V lookup: CDR1 SQVTM, CDR2 ANQGSEA. The CDR3 runs to 15 residues. The DNA of the CDR3 is TGCAGCGTTGCCTCAGGGGGCAATAGCAATCAGCCCCAGCATTTT. It codes for CSVASGGNSNQPQHF.

The J gene is TRBJ1-1, the V gene TRBV9; D might be TRBD1 (5 bases). With 4 bases removed from V and 3 bases from J, the gap between germline ends came to 16 bases. This CDR3 is 15 amino acids long. Germline V gene sequence: CDR1 SGDLS, CDR2 YYNGEE. The DNA of the CDR3 is TGTGCCAGCAGCTCAAACCCCCACAGGTACACTGAAGCTTTCTTT. It is translated as CASSSNPHRYTEAFF. The complete variable domain, with remaining parts taken from reference TRBV9 and TRBJ1-1, reads DSGVTQTPKHLITATGQRVTLRCSPRSGDLSVYWYQQSLDQGLQFLIQYYNGEERAKGNILERFSAQQFPDLHSELNLSSLELGDSALYFCASSSNPHRYTEAFFGQGTRLTVV.

This clonotype was recorded a few times. The rearrangement joins TRBV6-4 to TRBJ2-1; possible D gene TRBD1, 6 bases. The CDR3 has 16 residues. In germline, CDR1 is MRHNA, CDR2 SNTAGT. Between the trimmed V and J ends, which lost 0 bases and 2 bases, there was a span of 11 bases. As DNA, the CDR3 is TGTGCCAGCAGTGACTCCAGGGGAGTAACCTACAATGAGCAGTTCTTC. Encoded protein: CASSDSRGVTYNEQFF.